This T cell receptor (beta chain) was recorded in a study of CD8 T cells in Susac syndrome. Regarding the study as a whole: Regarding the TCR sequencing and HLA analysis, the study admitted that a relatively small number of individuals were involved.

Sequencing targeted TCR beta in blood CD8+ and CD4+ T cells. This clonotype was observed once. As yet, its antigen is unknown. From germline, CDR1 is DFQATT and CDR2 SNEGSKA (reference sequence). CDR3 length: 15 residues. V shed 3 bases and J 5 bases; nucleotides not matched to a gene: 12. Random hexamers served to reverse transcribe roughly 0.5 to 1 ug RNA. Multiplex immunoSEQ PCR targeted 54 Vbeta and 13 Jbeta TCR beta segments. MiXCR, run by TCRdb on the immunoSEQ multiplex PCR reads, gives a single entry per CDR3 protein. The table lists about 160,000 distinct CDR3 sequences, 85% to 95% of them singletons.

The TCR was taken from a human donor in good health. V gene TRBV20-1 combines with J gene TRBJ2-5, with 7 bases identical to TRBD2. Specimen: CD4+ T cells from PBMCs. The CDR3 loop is CSASPRWRGRETQYF. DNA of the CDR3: TGCAGTGCTAGCCCCCGCTGGCGGGGGAGGGAGACCCAGTACTTC.